Included here is one T cell receptor beta chain sequence, with context. What it binds is unknown. Additional DNA sequences in this sample encode the identical CDR3. This sample was included in a study of cytomegalovirus exposure and HLA in healthy donors. The study's findings and limits: No immune exposure information besides CMV serostatus was available. Later examination showed HLA-associated TCR beta chains had greater clonal expansion than equally common others. TRBV6-2, TRBV6-3 and some other V segments were unresolvable in 87-base-pair reads.

PCR was performed using 60 Vbeta and 13 Jbeta primers. Original handling: It was a later analysis that counted approximately 81 million unique TCR beta chains, of which about 10 million were shared. Using immunoSEQ multiplex PCR, the repertoire was profiled, and TCRdb retains in-frame clones only, with some absent. The V and J calls and clone size come from that table; D and trimming were worked out from the DNA. The repertoire includes under 150,000 clones, 80% to 90% of them detected once, and 4.5% to 6.5% sits in the top ten. CDR3 length: 16 amino acids. CDR1 SGHVS and CDR2 FQNEAQ come from the germline V gene. V was cut by 7 bases and J by 0 bases, with 17 bases left in between.

The sample was PBMCs. The gene calls are TRBV7-8 and TRBJ2-3; tentatively, D is TRBD2 (5 bases). This clonotype was sampled from a woman aged 25 to 39 in good health and CMV-seronegative. The CDR3 coding sequence is TGTGCCAGCATTCCAAACGGAGCGGAGAGCACAGATACGCAGTATTTT. Translated: CASIPNGAESTDTQYF.